This paragraph reports one TCR beta chain. Its antigen is unidentified. The data belong to a study of shared clonotypes between healthy human individuals. Findings of the study overall: Memory subsets generally showed smaller estimated richness than naive subsets did.

TCRdb's table, derived via immunoSEQ multiplex PCR, lists solely in-frame clones and lacks some. The sample has more than 2 million clones, about 95% seen once. V was trimmed by 0 bases and J by 4 bases, leaving 5 bases between them. CDR3 size: 13 residues. Looked up from germline, CDR1 is SGHRS and CDR2 is YFSETQ. This chain uses TRBV5-1 with TRBJ1-3; D unresolved. The TCR comes from a man aged 18-30 years in good health. Sequenced: naive CD4+ T cells sorted from blood. This sample's subset: CD45RA+ positively selected. This CDR3 reads CASSLETGNTIYF. CDR3 sequence (DNA): TGCGCCAGCAGCTTGGAGACGGGAAACACCATATATTTT.